These 10 T cell receptor beta chains came from one sample sequenced in a study of T cell changes during pregnancy in multiple sclerosis (dated by TCRdb to about 2019). Receptors were amplified or captured by the immunoSEQ multiplex PCR assay. TCRdb took over this immuneACCESS table, retaining in-frame rearrangements with V and J assigned. Such tables are incomplete; in checked studies, under half of the missing clones stem from an unresolved V gene, and the remainder is unexplained. The sample table holds about 36,000 clones, of which 92% were seen once. The top ten clonotypes cover approximately 0.5% of the sample. This sample comprised CD4+ T cells from peripheral blood mononuclear cells, obtained after pregnancy. The source is a female donor with multiple sclerosis, enrolled in a pregnancy study.

CDR3 region: CSAREMETQYF. CDR3 nucleotides: TGCAGTGCGCGAGAGATGGAGACCCAGTACTTC. The chain is built from TRBV20-1 and TRBJ2-5, with no clear D. The CDR3 covers 11 residues. V was cut by 6 bases and J by 5 bases, with 10 bases left in between. In germline, CDR1 is DFQATT, CDR2 SNEGSKA (reference sequence).

The genes are TRBV28 and TRBJ2-7; 7 nucleotides align to TRBD2. V was clipped by 6 bases and J by 2 bases; unmatched bases: 7. Germline V gives CDR1 MDHEN, CDR2 SYDVKM. This CDR3 region has 14 residues. CDR3 protein: CASRFSLAAYEQYF. CDR3 coding DNA: TGTGCCAGCAGGTTTAGCCTAGCGGCCTACGAGCAGTACTTC.

The chain has TRBV4-1 and TRBJ1-3; possibly TRBD1 for D (6 bases). The CDR3 has 15 amino acids. CDR1 MGHRA and CDR2 YSYEKL come from the germline V gene. V shed 5 bases and J shed 2 bases, with 13 bases lying between them. CDR3 region: CASSTQQGTGNTIYF. Written as DNA, the CDR3 is TGCGCCAGCAGCACACAACAGGGAACTGGAAACACCATATATTTT.

This chain uses TRBV29-1 with TRBJ1-1; unclear D gene. The CDR3 has 12 residues. Germline values: CDR1 SQVTM, CDR2 ANQGSEA. Deletions cut 4 bases from V and 0 bases from J, with 6 bases between. The CDR3 loop reads CSVGLLNTEAFF. The CDR3 DNA reads TGCAGCGTTGGGCTTTTGAACACTGAAGCTTTCTTT.

The chain combines TRBV5-1 with TRBJ1-2; 11 positions match TRBD1. The CDR3 totals 17 residues. The germline V gene encodes CDR1 SGHRS and CDR2 YFSETQ. V lost 0 bases, J lost 0 bases, and 4 bases stayed unmatched. CDR3 in DNA: TGCGCCAGCAGCTTGGGCGGACAGGGGGCACCTAACTATGGCTACACCTTC. This gives the protein CASSLGGQGAPNYGYTF.

This rearrangement joins TRBV5-1 to TRBJ2-7; 12 nucleotides match TRBD1. Germline-derived CDR1 and CDR2 are SGHRS and YFSETQ. The CDR3 loop spans 15 amino acids. V was pared by 4 bases and J by 7 bases, with 9 bases of the junction left unmatched. CDR3: CASSAKGTGGQEQYF. The CDR3 DNA reads TGCGCCAGCAGCGCAAAAGGGACAGGGGGCCAGGAGCAGTACTTC.

The CDR3 reads CASSLGGTGAPGANVLTF. The CDR3 coding sequence is TGTGCCAGCAGCTTAGGGGGGACAGGGGCGCCTGGGGCCAACGTCCTGACTTTC. The chain is built from TRBV7-9 and TRBJ2-6, with 10 bases fitting TRBD1. CDR1 and CDR2 from the germline V gene are SEHNR and FQNEAQ (reference sequence). The CDR3 is made up of 18 amino acids. With 1 base clipped from V and 2 bases from J, the junction kept 5 bases outside the gene matches.

The chain joins TRBV7-3 to TRBJ1-2; D gene ambiguous. With 11 bases removed from V and 1 base from J, the gap between germline ends came to 11 bases. The CDR3 is made up of 12 amino acids. Per the germline V gene, CDR1 is SGHTA and CDR2 is FQGTGA. The CDR3 DNA is TGTGCCCGGGATGGAGATAACTATGGCTACACCTTC. It is translated as CARDGDNYGYTF.

The J gene is TRBJ1-5, the V gene TRBV9, with D unresolved. V shed 0 bases and J shed 4 bases, with 8 bases lying between them. The V gene's germline CDR1 is SGDLS and CDR2 YYNGEE. The CDR3 contains 14 residues. The CDR3 here is CASSVDGSNQPQHF. CDR3 DNA sequence: TGTGCCAGCAGCGTAGATGGGAGTAATCAGCCCCAGCATTTT.

The CDR3 DNA is TGTGCCAGCAGCACCCGACAGGGCTATCAGCCCCAGCATTTT. This gives the protein CASSTRQGYQPQHF. The chain uses TRBV7-8 and TRBJ1-5; TRBD1 matches 7 bases. The J segment lost 5 bases and the V segment lost 5 bases, leaving 6 bases of the junction unmatched. This CDR3 is built from 14 residues. The germline CDR1 and CDR2 sequences are SGHVS and FQNEAQ. Using reference TRBV7-8 and TRBJ1-5 for the parts outside the CDR3, the full variable domain is GAGVSQSPRYKVAKRGQDVALRCDPISGHVSLFWYQQALGQGPEFLTYFQNEAQLDKSGLPSDRFFAERPEGSVSTLKIQRTQQEDSAVYLCASSTRQGYQPQHFGDGTRLSIL.